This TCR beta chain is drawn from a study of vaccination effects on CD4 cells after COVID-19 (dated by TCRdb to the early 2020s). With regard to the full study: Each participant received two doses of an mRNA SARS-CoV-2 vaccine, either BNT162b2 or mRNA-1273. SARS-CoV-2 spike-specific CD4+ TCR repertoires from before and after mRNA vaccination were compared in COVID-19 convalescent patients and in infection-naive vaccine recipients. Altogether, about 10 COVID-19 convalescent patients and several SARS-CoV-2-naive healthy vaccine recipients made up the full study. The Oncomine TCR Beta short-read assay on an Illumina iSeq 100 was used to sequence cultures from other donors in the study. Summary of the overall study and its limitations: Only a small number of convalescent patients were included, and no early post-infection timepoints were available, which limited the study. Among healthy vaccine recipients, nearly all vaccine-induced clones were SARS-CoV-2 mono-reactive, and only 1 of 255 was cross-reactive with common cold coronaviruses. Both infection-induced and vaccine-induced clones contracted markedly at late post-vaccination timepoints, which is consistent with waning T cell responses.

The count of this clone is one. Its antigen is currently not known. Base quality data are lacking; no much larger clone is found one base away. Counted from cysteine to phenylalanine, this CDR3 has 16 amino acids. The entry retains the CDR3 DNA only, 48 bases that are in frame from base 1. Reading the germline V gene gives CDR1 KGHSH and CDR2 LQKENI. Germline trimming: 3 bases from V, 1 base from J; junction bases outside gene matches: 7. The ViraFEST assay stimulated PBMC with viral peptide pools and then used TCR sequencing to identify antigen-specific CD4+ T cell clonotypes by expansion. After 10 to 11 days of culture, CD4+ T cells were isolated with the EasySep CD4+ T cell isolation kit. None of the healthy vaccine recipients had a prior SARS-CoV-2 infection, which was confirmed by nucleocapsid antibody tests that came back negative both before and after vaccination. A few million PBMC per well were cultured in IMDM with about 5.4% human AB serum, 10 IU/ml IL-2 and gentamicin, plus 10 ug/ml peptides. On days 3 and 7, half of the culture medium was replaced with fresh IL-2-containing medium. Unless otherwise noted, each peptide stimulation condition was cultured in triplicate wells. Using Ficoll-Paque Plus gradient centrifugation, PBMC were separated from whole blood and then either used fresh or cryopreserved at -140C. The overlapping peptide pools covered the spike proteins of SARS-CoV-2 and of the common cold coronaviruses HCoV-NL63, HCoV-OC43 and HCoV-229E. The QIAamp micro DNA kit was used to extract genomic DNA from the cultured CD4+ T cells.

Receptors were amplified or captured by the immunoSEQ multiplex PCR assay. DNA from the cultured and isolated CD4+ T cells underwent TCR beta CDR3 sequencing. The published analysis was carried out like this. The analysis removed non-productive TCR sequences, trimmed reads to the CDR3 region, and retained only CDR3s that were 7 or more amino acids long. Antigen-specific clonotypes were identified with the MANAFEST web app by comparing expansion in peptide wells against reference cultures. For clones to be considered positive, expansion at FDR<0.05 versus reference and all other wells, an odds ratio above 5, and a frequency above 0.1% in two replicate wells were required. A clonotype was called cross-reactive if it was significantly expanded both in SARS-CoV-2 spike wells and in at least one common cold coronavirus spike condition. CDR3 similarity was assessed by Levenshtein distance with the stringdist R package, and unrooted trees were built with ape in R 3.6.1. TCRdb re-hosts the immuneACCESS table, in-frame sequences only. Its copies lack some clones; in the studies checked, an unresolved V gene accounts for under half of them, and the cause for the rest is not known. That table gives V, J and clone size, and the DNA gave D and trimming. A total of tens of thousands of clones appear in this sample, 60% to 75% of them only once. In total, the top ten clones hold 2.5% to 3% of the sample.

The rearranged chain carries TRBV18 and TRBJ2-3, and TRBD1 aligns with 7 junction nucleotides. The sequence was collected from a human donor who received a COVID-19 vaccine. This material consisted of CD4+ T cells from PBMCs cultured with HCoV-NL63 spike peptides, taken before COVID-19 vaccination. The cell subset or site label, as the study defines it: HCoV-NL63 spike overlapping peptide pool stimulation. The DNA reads TGTGCCAGCTCACCTTATTCGGGACAGCGCACAGATACGCAGTATTTT. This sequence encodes CASSPYSGQRTDTQYF.